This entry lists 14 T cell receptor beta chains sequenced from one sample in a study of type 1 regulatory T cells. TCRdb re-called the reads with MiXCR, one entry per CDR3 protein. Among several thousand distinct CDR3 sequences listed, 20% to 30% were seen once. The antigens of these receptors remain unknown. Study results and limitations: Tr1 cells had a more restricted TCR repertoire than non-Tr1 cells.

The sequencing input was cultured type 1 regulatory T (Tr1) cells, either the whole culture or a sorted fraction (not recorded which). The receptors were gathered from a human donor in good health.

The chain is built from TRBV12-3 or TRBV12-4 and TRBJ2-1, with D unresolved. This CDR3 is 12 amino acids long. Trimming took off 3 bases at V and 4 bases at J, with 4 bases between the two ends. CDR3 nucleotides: TGTGCCAGCAGTTTTAGGTACAATGAGCAGTTCTTC. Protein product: CASSFRYNEQFF.

CDR3 in DNA: TGTGCCAGCAGCTTTTGGGGGGCGACAGATACGCAGTATTTT. Residues: CASSFWGATDTQYF. The gene calls are TRBV7-9 and TRBJ2-3, with D perhaps given as TRBD1 or TRBD2 (6 bases each). Germline CDR1 and CDR2: SEHNR and FQNEAQ (reference sequence). The CDR3 contains 14 residues. V lost 3 bases and J lost 3, with 10 bases in between.

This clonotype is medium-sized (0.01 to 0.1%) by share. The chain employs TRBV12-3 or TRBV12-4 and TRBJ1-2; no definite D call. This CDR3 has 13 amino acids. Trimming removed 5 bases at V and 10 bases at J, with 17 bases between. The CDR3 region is CASSALAVAPYTF. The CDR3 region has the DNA TGTGCCAGCAGTGCCTTGGCTGTAGCTCCCTACACCTTC.

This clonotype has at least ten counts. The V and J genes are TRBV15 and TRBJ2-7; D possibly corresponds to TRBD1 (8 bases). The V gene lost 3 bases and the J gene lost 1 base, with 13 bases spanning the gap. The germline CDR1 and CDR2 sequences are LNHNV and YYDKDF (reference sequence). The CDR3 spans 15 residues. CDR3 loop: CATSRHRGGSYEQYF. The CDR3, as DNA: TGTGCCACCAGCAGGCACAGGGGGGGGTCCTACGAGCAGTACTTC.

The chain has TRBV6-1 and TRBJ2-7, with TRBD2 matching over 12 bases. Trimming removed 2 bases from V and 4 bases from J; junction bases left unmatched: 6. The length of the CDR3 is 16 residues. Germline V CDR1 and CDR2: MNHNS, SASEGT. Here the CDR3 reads CASSESLAGGLYEQYF. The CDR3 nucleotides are TGTGCCAGCAGTGAAAGTCTAGCGGGGGGGCTGTACGAGCAGTACTTC.

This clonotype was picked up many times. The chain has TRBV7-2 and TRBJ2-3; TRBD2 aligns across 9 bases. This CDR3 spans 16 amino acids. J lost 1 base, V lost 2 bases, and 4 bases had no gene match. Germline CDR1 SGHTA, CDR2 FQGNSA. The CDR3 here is CASSLRVAGGTDTQYF. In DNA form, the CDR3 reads TGTGCCAGCAGCTTAAGGGTAGCGGGGGGCACAGATACGCAGTATTTT.

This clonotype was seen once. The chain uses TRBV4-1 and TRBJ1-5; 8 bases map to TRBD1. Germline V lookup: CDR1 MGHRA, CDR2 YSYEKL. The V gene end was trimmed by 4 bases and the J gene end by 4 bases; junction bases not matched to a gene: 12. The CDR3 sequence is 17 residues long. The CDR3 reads CASSLTLDRARNQPQHF. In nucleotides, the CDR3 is TGCGCCAGCAGCCTAACTCTGGACAGGGCTAGAAATCAGCCCCAGCATTTT.

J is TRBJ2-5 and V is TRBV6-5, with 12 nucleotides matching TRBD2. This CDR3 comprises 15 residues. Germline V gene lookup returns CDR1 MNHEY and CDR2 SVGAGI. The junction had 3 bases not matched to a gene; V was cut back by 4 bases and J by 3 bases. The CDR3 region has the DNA TGTGCCAGCAGTTTTCTAGCGGGGGGGAAAGAGACCCAGTACTTC. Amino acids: CASSFLAGGKETQYF.

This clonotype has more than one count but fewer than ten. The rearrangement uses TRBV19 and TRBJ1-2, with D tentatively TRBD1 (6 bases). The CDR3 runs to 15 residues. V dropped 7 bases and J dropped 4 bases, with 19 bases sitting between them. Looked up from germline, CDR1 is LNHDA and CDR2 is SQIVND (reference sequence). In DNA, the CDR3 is TGTGCCAGTAACTCCCTTAGGGGGTCGAGCTATGGCTACACCTTC. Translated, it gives CASNSLRGSSYGYTF.

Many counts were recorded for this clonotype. CDR3 loop: CASSLSRLTYNEQFF. The CDR3 nucleotides read TGCGCCAGCAGCTTGAGTCGACTAACCTACAATGAGCAGTTCTTC. V usage is TRBV5-1 and J usage is TRBJ2-1; D possibly corresponds to TRBD2 (5 bases). CDR1 and CDR2 from the germline V gene are SGHRS and YFSETQ. Trimming left V 1 base short and J 2 bases short, with 10 bases between. This CDR3 has 15 amino acids.

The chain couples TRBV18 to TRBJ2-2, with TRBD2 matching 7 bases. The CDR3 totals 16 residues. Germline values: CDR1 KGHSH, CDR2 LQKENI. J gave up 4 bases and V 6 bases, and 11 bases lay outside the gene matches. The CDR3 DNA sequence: TGTGCCAGCTCGGCGGGACTACCGGGGAGCACCGGGGAGCTGTTTTTT. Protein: CASSAGLPGSTGELFF.

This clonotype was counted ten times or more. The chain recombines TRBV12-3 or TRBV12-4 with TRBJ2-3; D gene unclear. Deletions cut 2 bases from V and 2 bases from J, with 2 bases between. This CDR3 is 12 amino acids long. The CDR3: CASSLLTDTQYF. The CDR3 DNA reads TGTGCCAGCAGTTTACTCACAGATACGCAGTATTTT.

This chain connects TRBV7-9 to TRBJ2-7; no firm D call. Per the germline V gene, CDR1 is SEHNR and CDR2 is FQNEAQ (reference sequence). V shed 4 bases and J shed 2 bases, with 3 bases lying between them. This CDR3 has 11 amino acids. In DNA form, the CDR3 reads TGTGCCAGCAGCTCAACCTACGAGCAGTACTTC. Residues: CASSSTYEQYF. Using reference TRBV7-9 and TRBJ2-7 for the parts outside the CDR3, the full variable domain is DTGVSQNPRHKITKRGQNVTFRCDPISEHNRLYWYRQTLGQGPEFLTYFQNEAQLEKSRLLSDRFSAERPKGSFSTLEIQRTEQGDSAMYLCASSSTYEQYFGPGTRLTVT.

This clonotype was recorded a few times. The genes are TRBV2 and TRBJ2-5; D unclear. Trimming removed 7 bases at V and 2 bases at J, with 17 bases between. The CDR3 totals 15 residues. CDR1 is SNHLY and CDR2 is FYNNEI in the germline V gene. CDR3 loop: CASTLTRLPQETQYF. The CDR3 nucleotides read TGTGCCAGCACCCTGACTCGATTACCTCAAGAGACCCAGTACTTC.